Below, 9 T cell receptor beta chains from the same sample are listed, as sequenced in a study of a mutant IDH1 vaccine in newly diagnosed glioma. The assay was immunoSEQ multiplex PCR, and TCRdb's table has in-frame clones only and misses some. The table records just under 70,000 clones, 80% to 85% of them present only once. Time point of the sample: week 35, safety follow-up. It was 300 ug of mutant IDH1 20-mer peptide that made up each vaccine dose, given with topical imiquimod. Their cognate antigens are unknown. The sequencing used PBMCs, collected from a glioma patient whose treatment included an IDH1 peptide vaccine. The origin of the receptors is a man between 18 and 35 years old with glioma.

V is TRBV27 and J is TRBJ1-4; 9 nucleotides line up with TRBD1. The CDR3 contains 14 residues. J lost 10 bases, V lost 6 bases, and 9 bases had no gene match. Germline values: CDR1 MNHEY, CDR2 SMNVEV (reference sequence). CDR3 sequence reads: CASSLGQGAGKLFF. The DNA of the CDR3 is TGTGCCAGCAGCCTGGGACAGGGTGCAGGAAAACTGTTTTTT.

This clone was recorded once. CDR3 DNA sequence: TGCAGCGTCCAGAAGACTAGCGGGGGCGCGAAGCTGTTTTTT. Translating it yields CSVQKTSGGAKLFF. The genes are TRBV29-1 and TRBJ2-2; 12 nucleotides match TRBD2. The CDR3 covers 14 residues. Trimming removed 6 bases from V and 12 bases from J; junction bases left unmatched: 11. Looked up from germline, CDR1 is SQVTM and CDR2 is ANQGSEA.

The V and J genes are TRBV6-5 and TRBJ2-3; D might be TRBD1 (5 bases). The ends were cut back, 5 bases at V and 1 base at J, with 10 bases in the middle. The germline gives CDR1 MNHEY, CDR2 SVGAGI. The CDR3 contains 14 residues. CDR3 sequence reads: CASSTGGRTDTQYF. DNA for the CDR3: TGTGCCAGCAGTACAGGTGGGCGCACAGATACGCAGTATTTT.

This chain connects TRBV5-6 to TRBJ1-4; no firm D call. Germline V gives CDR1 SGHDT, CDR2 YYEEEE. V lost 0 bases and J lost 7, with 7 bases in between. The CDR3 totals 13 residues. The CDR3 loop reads CASSLGSSEKLFF. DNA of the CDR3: TGTGCCAGCAGCTTGGGCAGTAGTGAAAAACTGTTTTTT.

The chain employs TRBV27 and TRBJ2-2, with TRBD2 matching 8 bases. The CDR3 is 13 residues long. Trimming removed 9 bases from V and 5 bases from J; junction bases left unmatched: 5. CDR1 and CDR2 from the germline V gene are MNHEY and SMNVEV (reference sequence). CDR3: CASARGETGELFF. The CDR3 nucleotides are TGTGCCAGTGCGCGGGGGGAAACCGGGGAGCTGTTTTTT.

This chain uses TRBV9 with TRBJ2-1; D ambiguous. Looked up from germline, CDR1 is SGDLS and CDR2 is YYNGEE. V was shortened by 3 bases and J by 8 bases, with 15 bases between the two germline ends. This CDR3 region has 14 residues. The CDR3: CASSASNRPDEQFF. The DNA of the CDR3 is TGTGCCAGCAGCGCCAGTAATCGGCCGGATGAGCAGTTCTTC.

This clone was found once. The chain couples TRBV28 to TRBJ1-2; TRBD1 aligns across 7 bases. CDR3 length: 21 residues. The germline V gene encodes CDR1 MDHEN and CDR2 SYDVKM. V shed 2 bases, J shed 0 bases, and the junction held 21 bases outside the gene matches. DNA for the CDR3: TGTGCCAGCAGTTTAATAGGTGTGATCTCCGGGACAGCCGACGCTAACTATGGCTACACCTTC. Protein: CASSLIGVISGTADANYGYTF.

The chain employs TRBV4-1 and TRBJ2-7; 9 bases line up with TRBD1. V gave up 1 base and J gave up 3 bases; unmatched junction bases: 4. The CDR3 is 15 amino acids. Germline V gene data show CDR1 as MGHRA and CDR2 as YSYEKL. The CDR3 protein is CASSQGWTGVYEQYF. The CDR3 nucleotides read TGCGCCAGCAGCCAAGGATGGACAGGGGTCTACGAGCAGTACTTC.

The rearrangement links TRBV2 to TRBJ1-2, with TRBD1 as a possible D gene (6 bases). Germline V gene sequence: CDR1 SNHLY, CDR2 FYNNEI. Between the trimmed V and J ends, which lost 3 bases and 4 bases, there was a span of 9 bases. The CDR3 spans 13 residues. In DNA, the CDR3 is TGTGCCAGCAGTGACCGGGACACCTATGGCTACACCTTC. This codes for CASSDRDTYGYTF.